These 32 T cell receptor beta chains share one sample of origin, sequenced in a study of T cell responses to AZD1222 COVID-19 vaccine. The table came from immunoSEQ multiplex PCR; TCRdb's copy has only in-frame clones and leaves some out. The sample gives around 97,000 clones, 90% to 95% of which show up once; over 40% is in the top ten. The sample in question was peripheral blood, obtained on day 0 of AZD1222 vaccination. The receptor set was obtained from an adult in good health.

The chain has TRBV5-1 and TRBJ1-2; tentatively, D is TRBD1 (6 bases). Deletions cut 1 base from V and 8 bases from J, with 15 bases between. Germline V gene sequence: CDR1 SGHRS, CDR2 YFSETQ. CDR3 length: 14 residues. CDR3 sequence: CASSLTGTNSGYTF. CDR3 in DNA: TGCGCCAGCAGCTTGACAGGGACGAACTCCGGCTACACCTTC.

The V and J genes are TRBV9 and TRBJ2-7; D is perhaps TRBD2 (5 bases). From germline, CDR1 is SGDLS and CDR2 YYNGEE. The CDR3 runs 14 residues. V gave up 4 bases and J gave up 8 bases, with 19 bases separating them. In DNA form, the CDR3 reads TGTGCCAGCAGCCCGAGGGTAACCGAAGACAAGCAGTACTTC. Translating gives CASSPRVTEDKQYF.

This rearrangement joins TRBV9 to TRBJ2-2; D is uncertain. Per the germline V gene, CDR1 is SGDLS and CDR2 is YYNGEE. With 0 bases removed from V and 4 bases from J, the gap between germline ends came to 10 bases. CDR3 length: 15 residues. CDR3: CASSVGNGPTGELFF. CDR3 coding DNA: TGTGCCAGCAGCGTAGGAAATGGACCCACCGGGGAGCTGTTTTTT.

The chain uses TRBV5-1 and TRBJ2-3; the D is unclear. CDR3 length: 13 residues. Germline V CDR1 and CDR2: SGHRS, YFSETQ. V lost 2 bases and J 0 bases, leaving 4 bases between the germline ends. The CDR3 bases are TGCGCCAGCAGCTTAACTAGCACAGATACGCAGTATTTT. Translating it yields CASSLTSTDTQYF. Using reference TRBV5-1 and TRBJ2-3 for the parts outside the CDR3, the full variable domain is KAGVTQTPRYLIKTRGQQVTLSCSPISGHRSVSWYQQTPGQGLQFLFEYFSETQRNKGNFPGRFSGRQFSNSRSEMNVSTLELGDSALYLCASSLTSTDTQYFGPGTRLTVL.

This chain uses TRBV9 with TRBJ2-7, with D perhaps assigned TRBD1 or TRBD2 (6 bases each). Trimming pared 3 bases from V and 5 bases from J, leaving 18 bases between. CDR1 and CDR2 from the germline V gene are SGDLS and YYNGEE. The CDR3 runs 15 residues. CDR3 residues: CASSAGYGGLNEQYF. The CDR3 coding sequence is TGTGCCAGCAGCGCCGGGTATGGGGGGCTTAACGAGCAGTACTTC.

Points on this clone: The junction departs from the called germline gene at one end, perhaps through a read error. V usage is TRBV19 and J usage is TRBJ1-2; D is undetermined. Per germline, CDR1 LNHDA and CDR2 SQIVND (reference sequence). The CDR3 covers 12 residues. The CDR3 nucleotides read TGTGCCAGTAGTCTAGAGGGTTATGGCTACACCTTC. Protein sequence: CASSLEGYGYTF.

The rearrangement links TRBV28 to TRBJ2-7, with TRBD1 identical over 9 bases. Germline-derived CDR1 and CDR2 are MDHEN and SYDVKM. Trimming took 6 bases from V and 6 from J; bases not matched to a gene: 6. The CDR3 totals 13 residues. The CDR3 region has the DNA TGTGCCAGCAGACGGACAGGGGCTGGCGAGCAGTACTTC. Translating gives CASRRTGAGEQYF.

The chain recombines TRBV7-9 with TRBJ2-5; 9 bases fit TRBD1. V lost 5 bases and J lost 5; bases outside the gene matches: 6. CDR3 size: 14 residues. Germline CDR1 reads SEHNR; CDR2 reads FQNEAQ (reference sequence). CDR3 sequence reads: CASSTRQGGETQYF. The DNA for the CDR3 is TGTGCCAGCAGCACCCGACAGGGGGGGGAGACCCAGTACTTC.

The V call is TRBV27, the J call TRBJ2-7; 10 nucleotides agree with TRBD1. The germline V gene has CDR1 MNHEY and CDR2 SMNVEV (reference sequence). The CDR3 spans 14 residues. The J segment lost 2 bases and the V segment lost 7 bases, leaving 5 bases of the junction unmatched. Here the CDR3 DNA reads TGTGCCAGCATGGACAGGGGGTACCCCTACGAGCAGTACTTC. It encodes CASMDRGYPYEQYF.

This rearrangement joins TRBV15 to TRBJ2-1; D gene uncertain. The CDR3 is 12 residues long. V lost 3 bases, J lost 4 bases, and 4 bases lay in between. Germline lookup yields CDR1 LNHNV and CDR2 YYDKDF (reference sequence). The CDR3 sequence is CATSSLYNEQFF. The CDR3 region has the DNA TGTGCCACCAGCAGCCTTTACAATGAGCAGTTCTTC.

CDR3 DNA: TGTGCCAGCAGCTTAGGGGACACCATATATTTT. Protein: CASSLGDTIYF. The V and J genes are TRBV7-2 and TRBJ1-3; no reliable D call. V was cut by 1 base and J by 8 bases, with 3 bases left in between. Looked up from germline, CDR1 is SGHTA and CDR2 is FQGNSA. The CDR3 is 11 amino acids.

The genes are TRBV6-1 and TRBJ2-7; perhaps TRBD1 as D (5 bases). This CDR3 contains 18 residues. From germline, CDR1 is MNHNS and CDR2 SASEGT. V lost 3 bases, J lost 0 bases, and 21 bases lay in between. The CDR3 nucleotides are TGTGCCAGCAGTGATCCCCGGACAAAGGGCGGAACCTCCTACGAGCAGTACTTC. Its protein product is CASSDPRTKGGTSYEQYF.

The chain links TRBV7-6 to TRBJ2-2, with 8 positions matching TRBD2. Germline V gene data show CDR1 as SGHVS and CDR2 as FNYEAQ. Unmatched junction bases numbered 15, after V lost 1 base and J lost 14 bases. This CDR3 comprises 16 residues. This chain's CDR3 is CASSLESPWVSGGLFF. CDR3 DNA: TGTGCCAGCAGCTTAGAATCCCCTTGGGTGAGCGGGGGACTGTTTTTT.

This chain links TRBV19 with TRBJ1-1; no clear D. The CDR3 sequence is 11 residues long. V was cut by 7 bases and J by 6 bases, with 9 bases left in between. Germline V CDR1 and CDR2: LNHDA, SQIVND (reference sequence). In nucleotides, the CDR3 is TGTGCCAGTAACGTAAGATCTGAAGCTTTCTTT. This encodes CASNVRSEAFF.

The genes are TRBV29-1 and TRBJ2-3, with 8 nucleotides matching TRBD2. CDR3 length equals 16 residues. CDR1 and CDR2 from the germline V gene are SQVTM and ANQGSEA. Trimming at V came to 7 bases and at J to 0 bases, leaving 12 bases not matched to a gene. CDR3 sequence reads: CSAAESLAASTDTQYF. The CDR3 bases are TGCAGCGCTGCAGAGTCACTAGCGGCAAGCACAGATACGCAGTATTTT.

The chain carries TRBV5-1 and TRBJ2-7, with 8 bases fitting TRBD2. V lost 5 bases to trimming and J lost 6 bases; unmatched junction nucleotides: 13. Germline CDR1 and CDR2: SGHRS and YFSETQ. This CDR3 spans 15 amino acids. The CDR3 loop reads CASSSNSGTVPEQYF. DNA for the CDR3: TGCGCCAGCAGTTCGAATAGCGGGACGGTACCCGAGCAGTACTTC. The complete variable domain, with remaining parts taken from reference TRBV5-1 and TRBJ2-7, reads KAGVTQTPRYLIKTRGQQVTLSCSPISGHRSVSWYQQTPGQGLQFLFEYFSETQRNKGNFPGRFSGRQFSNSRSEMNVSTLELGDSALYLCASSSNSGTVPEQYFGPGTRLTVT.

The rearrangement links TRBV6-6 to TRBJ2-7; D is undetermined. This CDR3 region has 11 residues. Germline loops: CDR1 MNHNY, CDR2 SVGAGI (reference sequence). Deletions cut 5 bases from V and 1 base from J, with 3 bases between. CDR3 DNA sequence: TGTGCCAGCAGTCCATCCTACGAGCAGTACTTC. It translates to CASSPSYEQYF.

In this sample, this clone turned up once. This chain links TRBV28 with TRBJ2-1, with unresolved D. This CDR3 contains 12 residues. Germline CDR1 MDHEN, CDR2 SYDVKM. The chain's CDR3 is CTTGSLYNEQFF. CDR3 DNA sequence: TGTACCACCGGGTCGTTATACAATGAGCAGTTCTTC.

The chain recombines TRBV28 with TRBJ2-1, with D maybe TRBD2 (6 bases). Trimming shortened V by 5 bases and J by 8 bases, and 7 bases separated the two germline ends. The CDR3 extends over 11 amino acids. Germline V gene data show CDR1 as MDHEN and CDR2 as SYDVKM. CDR3 protein: CASSRRDEQFF. The CDR3 DNA reads TGTGCCAGCAGTCGGAGGGATGAGCAGTTCTTC.

This chain connects TRBV7-7 to TRBJ2-5; the D call may be TRBD1 or TRBD2 (5 bases each). V lost 1 base, J lost 2 bases, and 11 bases lay in between. Germline CDR1 reads SSHAT; CDR2 reads FNYEAQ (reference sequence). The CDR3 is 15 amino acids. The CDR3 loop reads CASSLVGGRQETQYF. The CDR3 DNA is TGTGCCAGCAGCTTAGTTGGGGGTAGGCAAGAGACCCAGTACTTC.

The V and J genes are TRBV7-6 and TRBJ2-7; unclear D gene. Trimming pared 1 base from V and 3 bases from J, leaving 19 bases between. The CDR3 contains 17 residues. Germline loops: CDR1 SGHVS, CDR2 FNYEAQ. In DNA form, the CDR3 reads TGTGCCAGCAGCTTAGAGGGTAGCCGCAGTTATTTCTACGAGCAGTACTTC. Its protein product is CASSLEGSRSYFYEQYF.

The V call is TRBV19, the J call TRBJ2-2; tentative D call: TRBD1 (5 bases). The V and J ends lost 7 bases and 4 bases respectively, with 10 bases between them. Germline values: CDR1 LNHDA, CDR2 SQIVND (reference sequence). This CDR3 comprises 13 residues. The CDR3 bases are TGTGCCAGTATCCAGGGTGTCACCGGGGAGCTGTTTTTT. This codes for CASIQGVTGELFF.

The chain couples TRBV11-2 to TRBJ1-2, with D maybe TRBD1 (5 bases). Per the germline V gene, CDR1 is SGHAT and CDR2 is FQNNGV. V lost 5 bases to trimming and J lost 1 base, with 14 bases between them. The CDR3 has 15 residues. The CDR3 DNA reads TGTGCCAGCAGCCAAGGACACCTACTTAACTATGGCTACACCTTC. The encoded protein is CASSQGHLLNYGYTF.

This clone turned up a few times. The CDR3 nucleotides read TGTGCCAGCAGCCAAGGGGGGACTAGCGGGAGTACGGTCCAGTTCTTC. Translating it yields CASSQGGTSGSTVQFF. This chain connects TRBV4-2 to TRBJ2-1, with 14 bases identical to TRBD2. The germline V gene has CDR1 LGHNA and CDR2 YNFKEQ. V was clipped by 1 base and J by 13 bases; unmatched bases: 9. This CDR3 region has 16 residues.

This sequence joins TRBV6-5 and TRBJ1-3; possible D gene TRBD1, 6 bases. Germline V CDR1 and CDR2: MNHEY, SVGAGI. The CDR3 is 14 amino acids. V lost 9 bases and J 2 bases, leaving 14 bases between the germline ends. As DNA, the CDR3 is TGTGCCAGTCGACAGGCTGCTACTGGAAACACCATATATTTT. Residues: CASRQAATGNTIYF.

The V and J genes are TRBV6-5 and TRBJ1-2, with 7 bases that match TRBD1. From germline, CDR1 is MNHEY and CDR2 SVGAGI. J was trimmed by 4 bases and V by 7 bases; bases with no gene match: 6. The CDR3 loop spans 13 amino acids. The CDR3 region is CASNPTGLYGYTF. CDR3 DNA sequence: TGTGCCAGCAACCCGACAGGGCTCTATGGCTACACCTTC.

This chain links TRBV12-2 with TRBJ2-3. TRBV12-2 is labeled a pseudogene. This CDR3 spans 16 amino acids. The CDR3 reads CASRFYRDRDTDTQYF. In DNA form, the CDR3 reads TGTGCAAGTCGCTTCTACCGGGACCGAGATACAGATACGCAGTATTTT.

V gene TRBV5-6 combines with J gene TRBJ1-1, with a tentative D call TRBD1 (5 bases). Trimming shortened V by 0 bases and J by 6 bases, and 6 bases separated the two germline ends. Germline V gene lookup returns CDR1 SGHDT and CDR2 YYEEEE. The CDR3 totals 12 residues. Here the CDR3 reads CASSLETAEAFF. The CDR3 DNA follows: TGTGCCAGCAGCTTGGAGACAGCTGAAGCTTTCTTT.

This clone was detected once. The rearrangement uses TRBV6-5 and TRBJ2-7; TRBD1 matches at 8 bases. The CDR3 extends over 13 amino acids. Germline V gives CDR1 MNHEY, CDR2 SVGAGI. The ends lost 6 bases at V and 6 bases at J; junction bases unmatched: 7. CDR3 sequence: CASRPDRDGEQYF. The CDR3 DNA reads as TGTGCCAGCAGACCGGACAGGGATGGCGAGCAGTACTTC.

The genes are TRBV3-1 (or the pseudogene TRBV3-2) and TRBJ2-3; TRBD2 matches 14 bases. J gave up 3 bases and V 0 bases, and 8 bases lay outside the gene matches. This CDR3 contains 19 residues. From germline, CDR1 is LGHDT and CDR2 YNNKEL (reference sequence). The CDR3 reads CASSQDWSGLAGATDTQYF. The CDR3 region has the DNA TGTGCCAGCAGCCAAGATTGGTCGGGACTAGCGGGAGCGACAGATACGCAGTATTTT.

The chain carries TRBV14 and TRBJ2-2; D remains unclear. The CDR3 contains 13 residues. V lost 5 bases, J lost 2 bases, and 6 bases lay in between. Germline values: CDR1 SGHDN, CDR2 FVKESK. Here the CDR3 reads CASSALNTGELFF. The CDR3 DNA sequence: TGTGCCAGCAGCGCGCTCAACACCGGGGAGCTGTTTTTT.

Only one count was recorded for this clone. The chain combines TRBV9 with TRBJ2-7, with TRBD2 as a possible D gene (6 bases). CDR1 SGDLS and CDR2 YYNGEE come from the germline V gene. The V gene lost 0 bases and the J gene lost 5 bases, with 12 bases spanning the gap. This CDR3 has 14 amino acids. The CDR3 region is CASSVGGIRNEQYF. The CDR3 DNA sequence: TGTGCCAGCAGCGTAGGCGGGATAAGGAACGAGCAGTACTTC.